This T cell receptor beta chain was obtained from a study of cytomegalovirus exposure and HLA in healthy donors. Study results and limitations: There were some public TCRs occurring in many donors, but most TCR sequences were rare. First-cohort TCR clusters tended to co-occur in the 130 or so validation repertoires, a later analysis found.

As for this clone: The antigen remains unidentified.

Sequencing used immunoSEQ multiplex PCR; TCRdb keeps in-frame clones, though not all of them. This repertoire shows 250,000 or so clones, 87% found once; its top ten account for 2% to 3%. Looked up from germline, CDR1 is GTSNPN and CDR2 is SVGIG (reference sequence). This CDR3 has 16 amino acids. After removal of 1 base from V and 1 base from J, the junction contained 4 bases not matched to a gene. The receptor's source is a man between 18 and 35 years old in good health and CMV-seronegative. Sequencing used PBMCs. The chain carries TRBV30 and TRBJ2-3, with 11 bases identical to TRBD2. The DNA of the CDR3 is TGTGCCTGGAGTGAAGGGACTAGCGGACGCACAGATACGCAGTATTTT. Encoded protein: CAWSEGTSGRTDTQYF.